This T cell receptor (beta chain) was sequenced for a study of T cells in localized non-small cell lung cancer. CDR1 and CDR2 from the germline V gene are MNHNS and SASEGT. Trimming cost V 2 bases and J 6 bases; bases outside gene matches: 8. CDR3 length equals 15 residues. To note about this clone: What it binds is not known.

Study-wide findings and caveats: Uninvolved adjacent lung showed higher T cell clonality than tumor.

The assay was immunoSEQ multiplex PCR, and TCRdb's table has in-frame clones only and misses some. The sample lists about 39,000 clones; more than 75% were seen once. The receptor's source is a woman between 35 and 70 years old with stage II squamous cell lung carcinoma. This chain links TRBV6-1 with TRBJ1-1; 8 bases are a match to TRBD1. Source: PBMCs, taken before any cancer treatment. This CDR3 is CASSEKPAGGSEAFF. The CDR3 nucleotides read TGTGCCAGCAGTGAAAAGCCGGCAGGGGGCTCTGAAGCTTTCTTT.